This note documents a single T cell receptor beta chain sequence. Antigen unknown. The CDR3 is made up of 13 amino acids. Germline V CDR1 and CDR2: LNHDA, SQIVND (reference sequence). V lost 5 bases and J lost 6, with 11 bases in between. This entry belongs to a study of shared clonotypes between healthy human individuals. Clones were read by immunoSEQ multiplex PCR, and TCRdb kept only the in-frame ones, dropping some. The table lists a few million clones, 80% to 95% of them singletons. Whole-study findings and limits: Naive CD4 clonotypes overlapped across several donors at approximately 5.5%. Generally, naive subsets came out with larger estimated richness than memory subsets.

This chain joins TRBV19 and TRBJ2-1; D gene ambiguous. The TCR comes from a young man in good health. Some clones in this sample may be carry-over from other donors' samples. The source material was naive CD4+ T cells from PBMCs. Subset indicated: CD45RA+ positively selected. CDR3 protein: CASSYSIINEQFF. CDR3 DNA sequence: TGTGCCAGTAGTTACTCTATTATCAATGAGCAGTTCTTC.